Below, 29 T cell receptor beta chains from the same sample are listed, as sequenced in a study of post-analysis software for immune sequencing data. Findings and limits, study-wide: Controls showed lower frequencies than patients for a few TRBV segments, and TRBV5-6, TRBV5-1 and TRBV20-1 were among these.

Presence of unique molecular identifiers characterized the TCR beta cDNA libraries. TCRdb processed the PCR reads anew with MiXCR; each CDR3 protein has one entry. The sample contains 550,000 to 700,000 distinct CDR3 sequences, roughly 40% of which appear only once. The antigens of these receptors remain unknown. Sequenced input: blood. The receptor source for this set is a girl under 18 with multiple sclerosis.

This chain uses TRBV10-3 with TRBJ2-3; TRBD1 is a possible D gene (6 bases). Per the germline V gene, CDR1 is ENHRY and CDR2 is SYGVKD. The CDR3 contains 14 residues. V was shortened by 11 bases and J by 3 bases, with 18 bases between the two germline ends. CDR3 residues: CAARAGVPTDTQYF. The CDR3 DNA reads TGTGCCGCTCGGGCAGGGGTGCCGACAGATACGCAGTATTTT.

This rearrangement joins TRBV20-1 to TRBJ2-3, with TRBD2 matching over 10 bases. Trimming removed 6 bases from V and 1 base from J; junction bases left unmatched: 7. CDR3 length: 15 amino acids. The V gene's germline CDR1 is DFQATT and CDR2 SNEGSKA (reference sequence). CDR3 in amino acids: CSATKGTSGTDTQYF. The CDR3 DNA sequence: TGCAGTGCGACAAAAGGGACTAGCGGCACAGATACGCAGTATTTT.

This chain uses TRBV3-1 with TRBJ1-2, with a tentative D call TRBD1 (5 bases). This CDR3 spans 14 amino acids. Germline V gene lookup returns CDR1 LGHDT and CDR2 YNNKEL (reference sequence). The ends were cut back, 5 bases at V and 6 bases at J, with 16 bases in the middle. The CDR3 DNA reads as TGTGCCAGCAGCGCCGGGACGGGTGGGGATGGCTACACCTTC. This translates into CASSAGTGGDGYTF.

This clonotype occurred a few times. The CDR3 DNA reads TGTGCCAGCAGTTGGACAGGGGGGGACTATGGCTACACCTTC. This gives the protein CASSWTGGDYGYTF. This chain connects TRBV11-2 to TRBJ1-2; TRBD1 aligns across 10 bases. Germline CDR1 reads SGHAT; CDR2 reads FQNNGV. The CDR3 sequence is 14 residues long. With V trimmed by 6 bases and J by 3 bases, 4 bases remained unmatched.

The rearrangement links TRBV4-1 to TRBJ2-7; no firm D call. Per germline, CDR1 MGHRA and CDR2 YSYEKL. The germline V and J ends were trimmed by 0 bases and 6 bases, with 18 bases remaining between them. The CDR3 contains 16 residues. The CDR3 sequence: CASSQEPLRPAGEQYF. CDR3 nucleotides: TGCGCCAGCAGCCAAGAACCGCTACGCCCGGCAGGCGAGCAGTACTTC.

The J gene is TRBJ2-1, the V gene TRBV7-9, with 8 nucleotides matching TRBD2. V lost 4 bases to trimming and J lost 7 bases; unmatched junction nucleotides: 12. CDR1 is SEHNR and CDR2 is FQNEAQ in the germline V gene (reference sequence). The CDR3 totals 16 residues. The CDR3 DNA reads as TGTGCCAGCAGCTCCCGGGGGGGGGACCGGGGAAATGAGCAGTTCTTC. As protein: CASSSRGGDRGNEQFF.

This clonotype has ten or more counts. V and J are TRBV5-1 and TRBJ2-1; possible D gene TRBD1, 5 bases. Looked up from germline, CDR1 is SGHRS and CDR2 is YFSETQ. V lost 0 bases to trimming and J lost 4 bases, with 5 bases between them. The CDR3 contains 13 residues. The CDR3 is CASSLDRYNEQFF. CDR3 sequence (DNA): TGCGCCAGCAGCTTGGACAGGTACAATGAGCAGTTCTTC. Supplemented by reference TRBV5-1 and TRBJ2-1, the full variable domain reads KAGVTQTPRYLIKTRGQQVTLSCSPISGHRSVSWYQQTPGQGLQFLFEYFSETQRNKGNFPGRFSGRQFSNSRSEMNVSTLELGDSALYLCASSLDRYNEQFFGPGTRLTVL.

As DNA, the CDR3 is TGTGCCAGCAGTGAACGCGGTTCCTACGAGCAGTACTTC. This sequence encodes CASSERGSYEQYF. The chain carries TRBV6-1 and TRBJ2-7; D uncertain. Trimming cost V 2 bases and J 1 base, with 6 bases left between them. Germline CDR1 MNHNS, CDR2 SASEGT. The CDR3 has 13 residues.

This clonotype appeared many times. The chain combines TRBV5-1 with TRBJ1-2, with 8 positions matching TRBD1. The V and J ends lost 10 bases and 0 bases, in that order; junction bases with no gene match: 8. The CDR3 consists of 14 residues. Germline-derived CDR1 and CDR2 are SGHRS and YFSETQ. CDR3 sequence: CASSPGGTNYGYTF. CDR3 DNA sequence: TGCGCCTCGTCTCCAGGGGGCACTAACTATGGCTACACCTTC.

J is TRBJ2-7 and V is TRBV5-6, with D possibly TRBD1 on 6 matching bases. V was clipped by 4 bases and J by 2 bases, with 13 bases between them. Germline CDR1 SGHDT, CDR2 YYEEEE. The CDR3 contains 14 residues. The CDR3 loop is CASSSRDITYEQYF. In DNA, the CDR3 is TGTGCCAGCAGCAGCCGGGACATAACCTACGAGCAGTACTTC.

The chain links TRBV7-9 to TRBJ2-6; D gene ambiguous. The CDR3 sequence is 17 residues long. Germline values: CDR1 SEHNR, CDR2 FQNEAQ (reference sequence). The ends were cut back, 2 bases at V and 0 bases at J, with 11 bases in the middle. CDR3 amino acids: CASSLPGRSSGANVLTF. CDR3 nucleotide sequence: TGTGCCAGCAGCTTACCTGGAAGGAGCTCTGGGGCCAACGTCCTGACTTTC.

The J gene is TRBJ1-2, the V gene TRBV12-3 or TRBV12-4; no firm D call. Trimming shortened V by 4 bases and J by 8 bases, and 8 bases separated the two germline ends. The CDR3 sequence is 11 residues long. The CDR3 nucleotides are TGTGCCAGCAGTTATAAAGGCGGCTACACCTTC. This translates into CASSYKGGYTF.

The CDR3 here is CASSPRSGGLYNEQFF. CDR3 bases: TGTGCCAGCTCACCACGTAGCGGGGGTCTCTACAATGAGCAGTTCTTC. The chain is built from TRBV18 and TRBJ2-1; 9 bases align to TRBD2. CDR1 is KGHSH and CDR2 is LQKENI in the germline V gene. Germline trimming cut 1 base from V and 3 bases from J; bases unmatched to any gene: 4. The CDR3 contains 16 residues.

This clonotype was counted a few times. The chain combines TRBV13 with TRBJ2-3, with 7 bases matching TRBD2. V lost 5 bases, J lost 2 bases, and 10 bases stayed unmatched. Germline CDR1 is PRHDT and CDR2 is FYEKMQ (reference sequence). This CDR3 is 16 amino acids long. CDR3 sequence (DNA): TGTGCCAGCAGCCCGTACGGGAGGCCAGACACAGATACGCAGTATTTT. The encoded protein is CASSPYGRPDTDTQYF.

The chain is built from TRBV6-5 and TRBJ1-2; TRBD1 might be the D (6 bases). CDR3 size: 14 residues. The V and J ends lost 5 bases and 4 bases respectively, with 14 bases between them. Germline CDR1 and CDR2: MNHEY and SVGAGI. The CDR3 protein is CASSPETGFYGYTF. For the CDR3, the DNA is TGTGCCAGCAGTCCTGAGACAGGTTTCTATGGCTACACCTTC.

The chain has TRBV20-1 and TRBJ2-5; TRBD2 aligns across 15 bases. The CDR3 is 17 residues long. The trim removed 1 base at V and 5 bases at J, leaving 8 bases unmatched. In germline, CDR1 is DFQATT, CDR2 SNEGSKA (reference sequence). The CDR3 nucleotides are TGCAGTGCTAGAGGCCCGGGACTAGCGGGGGGCGGGGAGACCCAGTACTTC. This encodes CSARGPGLAGGGETQYF.

This rearrangement joins TRBV5-1 to TRBJ2-1; TRBD2 aligns across 14 bases. This CDR3 has 17 residues. J lost 5 bases, V lost 4 bases, and 8 bases had no gene match. CDR1 is SGHRS, CDR2 YFSETQ, per germline. The CDR3 nucleotides read TGCGCCAGCAGCGGAAGAAAGGGACTAGCGGGAGACAATGAGCAGTTCTTC. This encodes CASSGRKGLAGDNEQFF.

This clonotype was seen a few times. The chain carries TRBV4-1 and TRBJ2-7; D tentatively reads TRBD1 or TRBD2 (5 bases each). The germline V and J ends were trimmed by 2 bases and 3 bases, with 14 bases remaining between them. CDR3 length: 15 residues. Germline assignment: CDR1 MGHRA and CDR2 YSYEKL. The CDR3 DNA is TGCGCCAGCAGCCAAAACCGGGACGCCGACTACGAGCAGTACTTC. Translating gives CASSQNRDADYEQYF.

The chain joins TRBV11-2 to TRBJ2-4; D perhaps matches TRBD1 (6 bases). The V and J ends lost 3 bases and 13 bases respectively, with 25 bases between them. The CDR3 consists of 16 residues. CDR1 is SGHAT, CDR2 FQNNGV, per germline. The CDR3 protein is CASSFETGGAPGEQYF. In DNA form, the CDR3 reads TGTGCCAGCAGCTTCGAGACAGGCGGTGCCCCAGGAGAGCAGTACTTC.

This clonotype showed up just a few times. The chain recombines TRBV20-1 with TRBJ2-5; the match to TRBD2 covers 9 bases. Germline lookup yields CDR1 DFQATT and CDR2 SNEGSKA (reference sequence). This CDR3 region has 13 residues. V shed 6 bases, J shed 2 bases, and the junction held 4 bases outside the gene matches. The DNA for the CDR3 is TGCAGTGCGCCGACTAGCGGACAAGAGACCCAGTACTTC. It is translated as CSAPTSGQETQYF.

The chain links TRBV20-1 to TRBJ1-1; 7 positions agree with TRBD1. This CDR3 contains 14 residues. V gave up 6 bases and J gave up 0 bases; unmatched junction bases: 7. Germline assignment: CDR1 DFQATT and CDR2 SNEGSKA (reference sequence). The DNA of the CDR3 is TGCAGTGCGTATCCCGGGACAGTGAACACTGAAGCTTTCTTT. Amino acids: CSAYPGTVNTEAFF.

In regard to this clonotype: It may be a read error: a sequence one base away is much more abundant. The chain has TRBV29-1 and TRBJ2-1; 7 bases fit TRBD1. Germline-derived CDR1 and CDR2 are SQVTM and ANQGSEA. The length of the CDR3 is 15 residues. V lost 5 bases to trimming and J lost 8 bases; unmatched junction nucleotides: 15. CDR3 amino acids: CSVRRGNLTGDEQFF. CDR3 in DNA: TGCAGCGTTAGACGAGGCAACCTCACAGGGGATGAGCAGTTCTTC.

This clonotype was seen only a few times. This rearrangement joins TRBV12-3 or TRBV12-4 to TRBJ2-7; D perhaps matches TRBD1 (6 bases). The V end was cut by 3 bases, the J end by 1 base, with 13 bases between. This CDR3 has 15 amino acids. CDR3 in amino acids: CASSFVDRSSYEQYF. CDR3 DNA: TGTGCCAGCAGTTTCGTTGACAGGTCATCCTACGAGCAGTACTTC.

This clonotype has more than one count but fewer than ten. This chain joins TRBV25-1 and TRBJ2-5, with 7 bases identical to TRBD2. Germline V CDR1 and CDR2: MGHDK, SYGVNS. V dropped 4 bases and J dropped 9; count of bases not matched to a gene: 5. The length of the CDR3 is 12 residues. CDR3 sequence (DNA): TGTGCCAGCAGTGGTGGTGGGAGGGCCCAGTACTTC. Translation: CASSGGGRAQYF.

The chain recombines TRBV21-1 with TRBJ2-1. TRBV21-1 counts as a pseudogene. This CDR3 is 10 amino acids long. Here the CDR3 reads CASSSRGLFF. For the CDR3, the DNA is TGTGCCAGCAGCAGTCGCGGCCTGTTCTTC.

This clonotype was recorded a few times. This chain joins TRBV2 and TRBJ2-1; weak D call: TRBD1 (6 bases). V shed 3 bases and J shed 11 bases, with 14 bases lying between them. This CDR3 has 13 residues. CDR1 and CDR2 (germline): SNHLY, FYNNEI. The CDR3 spells CASSDLRGSQQFF. Here the CDR3 DNA reads TGTGCCAGCAGTGACTTGAGGGGGAGTCAGCAGTTCTTC. The full variable domain, its missing parts supplied by reference TRBV2 and TRBJ2-1, is EPEVTQTPSHQVTQMGQEVILRCVPISNHLYFYWYRQILGQKVEFLVSFYNNEISEKSEIFDDQFSVERPDGSNFTLKIRSTKLEDSAMYFCASSDLRGSQQFFGPGTRLTVL.

This clonotype was counted many times. The rearrangement links TRBV6-5 to TRBJ2-3; 9 bases match TRBD1. This CDR3 spans 13 amino acids. Germline CDR1 reads MNHEY; CDR2 reads SVGAGI. The V segment lost 6 bases and the J segment 9 bases; nucleotides outside the gene matches: 7. CDR3 nucleotide sequence: TGTGCCAGCAGAATGGACAGGGGTGTAACGCAGTATTTT. As protein: CASRMDRGVTQYF.

This clonotype came up a few times. The chain is built from TRBV9 and TRBJ2-3; possibly TRBD2 for D (5 bases). Between the trimmed V and J ends, which lost 0 bases and 2 bases, there was a span of 13 bases. The germline V gene has CDR1 SGDLS and CDR2 YYNGEE. This CDR3 comprises 16 residues. Here the CDR3 DNA reads TGTGCCAGCAGCGTAGGCGTTGCGGGCTCCACAGATACGCAGTATTTT. This sequence encodes CASSVGVAGSTDTQYF.

This clonotype was observed at least ten times. The V and J genes are TRBV10-3 and TRBJ2-6, with D perhaps TRBD1 or TRBD2 (5 bases each). The CDR3 extends over 14 amino acids. V lost 8 bases, J lost 2 bases, and 10 bases lay in between. Germline assignment: CDR1 ENHRY and CDR2 SYGVKD. The CDR3 nucleotides read TGTGCCATCGCCGGGACCCCTGGGGCCAACGTCCTGACTTTC. Its translation is CAIAGTPGANVLTF.